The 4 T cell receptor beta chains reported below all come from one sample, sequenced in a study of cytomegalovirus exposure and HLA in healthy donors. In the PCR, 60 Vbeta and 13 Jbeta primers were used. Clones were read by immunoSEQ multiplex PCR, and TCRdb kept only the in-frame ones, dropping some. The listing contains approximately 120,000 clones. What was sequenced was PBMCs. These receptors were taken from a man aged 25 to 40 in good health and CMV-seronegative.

In DNA, the CDR3 is TGTGCCATCAGCCAGGGGAATGAGCAGTTCTTC. It encodes CAISQGNEQFF. V gene TRBV10-3 combines with J gene TRBJ2-1; D might be TRBD1 (6 bases). The CDR3 extends over 11 amino acids. The germline V and J ends were trimmed by 6 bases and 7 bases, with 7 bases remaining between them. CDR1 is ENHRY and CDR2 is SYGVKD in the germline V gene.

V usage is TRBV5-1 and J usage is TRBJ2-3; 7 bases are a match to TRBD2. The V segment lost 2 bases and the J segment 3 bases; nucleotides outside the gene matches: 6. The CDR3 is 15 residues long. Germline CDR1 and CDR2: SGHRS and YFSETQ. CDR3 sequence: CASSLRTRETDTQYF. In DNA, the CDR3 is TGCGCCAGCAGCTTAAGGACTAGAGAGACAGATACGCAGTATTTT.

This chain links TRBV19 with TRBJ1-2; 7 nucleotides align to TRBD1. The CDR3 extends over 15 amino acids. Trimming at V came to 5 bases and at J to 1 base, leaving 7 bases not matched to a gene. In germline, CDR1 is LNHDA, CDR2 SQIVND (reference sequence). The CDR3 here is CASSADRDLNYGYTF. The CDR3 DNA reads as TGTGCCAGTAGTGCAGACAGGGACCTTAACTATGGCTACACCTTC.

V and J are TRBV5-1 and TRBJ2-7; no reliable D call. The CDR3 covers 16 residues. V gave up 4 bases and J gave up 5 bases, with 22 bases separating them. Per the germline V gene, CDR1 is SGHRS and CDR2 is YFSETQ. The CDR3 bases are TGCGCCAGCAGCCCCTCCGGAGATAGCATAGACCACGAGCAGTACTTC. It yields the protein CASSPSGDSIDHEQYF.